What follows are 24 T cell receptor beta chains derived from one specimen sequenced in a study of metastatic and nonmetastatic thyroid tumors. TCRdb reassembled clones from the PCR reads with MiXCR. The sample yields around 14,000 clones, 20% to 30% seen once. Until they underwent thyroid surgery, no patient had received any treatment. The specimen sequenced was blood. Receptors originate from a female donor with papillary thyroid cancer or a benign thyroid nodule (not recorded which). Some clones in this sample may be carry-over from other donors' samples.

In its sample, this clone was seen many times. The chain joins TRBV11-2 to TRBJ2-7; D call uncertain. V lost 1 base, J lost 7 bases, and 20 bases lay in between. This CDR3 spans 16 amino acids. Germline V gives CDR1 SGHAT, CDR2 FQNNGV. DNA of the CDR3: TGTGCCAGCAGCTTAGGTGCAAACACCCCTTTAGGGGAGCAGTACTTC. Its protein is CASSLGANTPLGEQYF.

In this sample, this clone is medium-sized (0.01 to 0.1%). The chain uses TRBV12-3 or TRBV12-4 and TRBJ1-3, with D possibly matching TRBD1 (6 bases). CDR3 length: 16 amino acids. V lost 6 bases and J lost 2, with 17 bases in between. The CDR3 reads CASREHGGQAGNTIYF. CDR3 coding DNA: TGTGCCAGCAGAGAACATGGGGGGCAAGCTGGAAACACCATATATTTT.

This clone was seen ten or more times. Possible read error: a much larger clone is one base away. The V call is TRBV20-1, the J call TRBJ2-6; perhaps TRBD1 as D (5 bases). The germline V gene has CDR1 DFQATT and CDR2 SNEGSKA (reference sequence). The CDR3 length is 13 residues. As DNA, the CDR3 is TGCAGTGCTAGCGGCTCTGGGGCCAACGTCCCGACTTTC. This codes for CSASGSGANVPTF.

Many counts were recorded for this clone. The chain employs TRBV5-1 and TRBJ2-5; the D gene could be TRBD1 or TRBD2 (6 bases each). Germline values: CDR1 SGHRS, CDR2 YFSETQ. The V and J ends lost 3 bases and 5 bases respectively, with 14 bases between them. The CDR3 is 14 amino acids. The CDR3 bases are TGCGCCAGCAGCTGGGGGGCCGCCGGCGAGACCCAGTACTTC. It specifies CASSWGAAGETQYF.

The sample holds many counts of this clone. The CDR3 reads CAWSVIGGRTMGEQFF. The CDR3 DNA follows: TGTGCCTGGAGTGTAATTGGCGGGAGAACTATGGGTGAGCAGTTCTTC. This chain joins TRBV30 and TRBJ2-1; the match to TRBD2 covers 7 bases. This CDR3 has 16 residues. Unmatched junction bases numbered 14, after V lost 0 bases and J lost 9 bases. In germline, CDR1 is GTSNPN, CDR2 SVGIG (reference sequence). Supplemented by reference TRBV30 and TRBJ2-1, the full variable domain reads SQTIHQWPATLVQPVGSPLSLECTVEGTSNPNLYWYRQAAGRGLQLLFYSVGIGQISSEVPQNLSASRPQDRQFILSSKKLLLSDSGFYLCAWSVIGGRTMGEQFFGPGTRLTVL.

This clone appeared many times. This may come from a read error, since a much larger clone is one base off. The rearrangement joins TRBV9 to TRBJ1-1; D might be TRBD1 (5 bases). The germline CDR1 and CDR2 sequences are SGDLS and YYNGEE. This CDR3 comprises 15 residues. The CDR3: CAGSVDEGSWTEAFF. CDR3 nucleotide sequence: TGTGCCGGCAGCGTTGACGAGGGGAGTTGGACTGAAGCTTTCTTT.

This clone was counted at least ten times. A much more abundant neighbour one base away suggests this may be a read error. J is TRBJ1-1 and V is TRBV12-3 or TRBV12-4, with unresolved D. Trimming left V 1 base short and J 9 bases short, with 6 bases between. This CDR3 has 11 residues. The CDR3, as DNA: TGTGCCAGCAGTTTAGGCCCGAAAGCTTTCTTT. It encodes CASSLGPKAFF.

This clone was seen more than once but under ten times. The chain recombines TRBV19 with TRBJ2-2, with 9 nucleotides matching TRBD2. In germline, CDR1 is LNHDA, CDR2 SQIVND (reference sequence). CDR3 length: 15 amino acids. After removal of 6 bases from V and 1 base from J, the junction contained 3 bases not matched to a gene. CDR3 residues: CASRRTSVNTGELFF. CDR3 in DNA: TGTGCCAGTAGGAGGACTAGCGTGAACACCGGGGAGCTGTTTTTT.

This chain connects TRBV20-1 to TRBJ2-7; D may be TRBD1 or TRBD2 (5 bases each). V lost 3 bases and J lost 4, with 19 bases in between. CDR1 DFQATT and CDR2 SNEGSKA come from the germline V gene (reference sequence). The CDR3 has 15 amino acids. The CDR3 is CSASRGTRLNYEQYF. CDR3 DNA: TGCAGTGCTAGTCGGGGCACTAGGCTGAATTACGAGCAGTACTTC.

Note on this clone: The junction does not match germline at one end; this may be a read error. The gene calls are TRBV7-8 and TRBJ2-7; TRBD1 might be the D (5 bases). Germline loops: CDR1 SGHVS, CDR2 FQNEAQ. The length of the CDR3 is 11 residues. CDR3 sequence: CASSRAYDQYF. In DNA, the CDR3 is TGTGCCAGCTCCAGGGCCTACGATCAGTACTTC.

V usage is TRBV12-3 or TRBV12-4 and J usage is TRBJ2-7; 10 positions agree with TRBD2. The CDR3 spans 15 residues. Unmatched junction bases numbered 5, after V lost 5 bases and J lost 1 base. The CDR3 DNA is TGTGCCAGCAGTGAGAGTAGCGGGAGGTCCTACGAGCAGTACTTC. Translation: CASSESSGRSYEQYF.

In its sample, this clone was seen many times. This rearrangement joins TRBV2 to TRBJ2-1; D may be TRBD1 (5 bases). In germline, CDR1 is SNHLY, CDR2 FYNNEI. This CDR3 has 17 amino acids. Trimming removed 2 bases at V and 7 bases at J, with 21 bases between. The CDR3: CASSERWGFKFSNEQFF. The CDR3 nucleotides read TGTGCCAGCAGTGAACGATGGGGCTTCAAGTTCTCAAATGAGCAGTTCTTC. Looking up the rest from reference TRBV2 and TRBJ2-1 gives the full variable domain: EPEVTQTPSHQVTQMGQEVILRCVPISNHLYFYWYRQILGQKVEFLVSFYNNEISEKSEIFDDQFSVERPDGSNFTLKIRSTKLEDSAMYFCASSERWGFKFSNEQFFGPGTRLTVL.

The chain couples TRBV11-2 to TRBJ2-7; tentatively, D is TRBD2 (5 bases). V was clipped by 5 bases and J by 1 base, with 18 bases between them. The CDR3 is 16 residues long. CDR1 and CDR2 (germline): SGHAT, FQNNGV. For the CDR3, the DNA is TGTGCCAGCAGCCAGGCATCCCTAGCTTCTTCCTACGAGCAGTACTTC. Its protein is CASSQASLASSYEQYF. Full variable domain (rest looked up from reference TRBV11-2 and TRBJ2-7): EAGVAQSPRYKIIEKRQSVAFWCNPISGHATLYWYQQILGQGPKLLIQFQNNGVVDDSQLPKDRFSAERLKGVDSTLKIQPAKLEDSAVYLCASSQASLASSYEQYFGPGTRLTVT.

Worth noting for this clone: The CDR3 end shows no conserved phenylalanine or tryptophan, and so a read error is likely. CDR3 bases: TGTGCCAGCAGCCGGGGAACGGATTACTACGAGCAGTACTTA. This gives the protein CASSRGTDYYEQYL. The chain has TRBV7-2 and TRBJ2-7; D may be TRBD2 (5 bases). V was cut by 5 bases and J by 3 bases, with 14 bases left in between. This CDR3 spans 14 amino acids. The V gene's germline CDR1 is SGHTA and CDR2 FQGNSA.

The chain links TRBV11-3 to TRBJ2-7; D not resolved. Germline lookup yields CDR1 SGHNT and CDR2 YENEEA. V was cut by 7 bases and J by 3 bases, with 13 bases left in between. The CDR3 has 13 amino acids. The CDR3 here is CASISTKNYEQYF. The CDR3 coding sequence is TGTGCCAGCATCTCTACAAAGAACTACGAGCAGTACTTC.

In this sample, this clone turned up a few times. The V gene is TRBV7-9, the J gene TRBJ1-2, with D possibly TRBD1 on 5 matching bases. Germline V CDR1 and CDR2: SEHNR, FQNEAQ (reference sequence). The CDR3 covers 11 residues. V lost 4 bases, J lost 8 bases, and 8 bases lay in between. The CDR3 spells CASSSRVGYTF. The CDR3 coding sequence is TGTGCCAGCAGCTCCAGGGTAGGCTACACCTTC.

The chain carries TRBV20-1 and TRBJ2-7; TRBD1 matches at 10 bases. V was clipped by 2 bases and J by 6 bases; unmatched bases: 7. CDR1 is DFQATT and CDR2 is SNEGSKA in the germline V gene (reference sequence). The CDR3 loop spans 14 amino acids. The CDR3 here is CSARPGTGEREQYF. The CDR3 bases are TGCAGTGCTAGACCCGGGACAGGGGAACGCGAGCAGTACTTC.

This clone appeared a few times. V gene TRBV28 combines with J gene TRBJ2-7; D gene uncertain. The length of the CDR3 is 14 residues. Germline loops: CDR1 MDHEN, CDR2 SYDVKM. Trimming cost V 7 bases and J 5 bases, with 18 bases left between them. CDR3 in DNA: TGTGCCAGCAACCCTTTTTTGCGCTACAACGAGCAGTACTTC. This translates into CASNPFLRYNEQYF.

This clone was observed a few times. The chain joins TRBV6-2 or TRBV6-3 to TRBJ1-5; TRBD1 matches at 9 bases. Germline assignment: CDR1 MNHEY and CDR2 SVGEGT. The J segment lost 9 bases and the V segment lost 0 bases, leaving 6 bases of the junction unmatched. The CDR3 consists of 15 residues. CDR3 bases: TGTGCCAGCAGTTACTCGGGACAGGGTTTTGGGCCCCAGCATTTT. Its translation is CASSYSGQGFGPQHF.

A few counts support this clone. This chain joins TRBV12-3 or TRBV12-4 and TRBJ2-7; 9 positions match TRBD1. V was pared by 7 bases and J by 0 bases, with 10 bases of the junction left unmatched. This CDR3 is 16 amino acids long. The CDR3 loop is CASNAGQGSFSYEQYF. In nucleotides, the CDR3 is TGTGCCAGCAACGCCGGACAGGGGTCCTTCTCCTACGAGCAGTACTTC.

About this clone: This may stem from a read error, because a much larger clone lies one nucleotide away. The sample holds other DNA sequences that translate to the same CDR3. The chain is built from TRBV18 and TRBJ1-1; D gene unclear. Germline assignment: CDR1 KGHSH and CDR2 LQKENI. This CDR3 is 13 amino acids long. CDR3 DNA: TGCGCCAGCTCACTTTACCGGGACACTGAAGCTTTCTTT. It codes for CASSLYRDTEAFF.

The J gene is TRBJ2-1, the V gene TRBV11-2; TRBD2 matches at 8 bases. The V gene end was trimmed by 5 bases and the J gene end by 4 bases; junction bases not matched to a gene: 7. Germline loops: CDR1 SGHAT, CDR2 FQNNGV. The CDR3 contains 15 residues. The CDR3 nucleotides read TGTGCCAGCAGCAGTGTTCCGGGAGGGTACAATGAGCAGTTCTTC. It specifies CASSSVPGGYNEQFF.

This clone was seen ten or more times. This same CDR3 is encoded by further DNA sequences in the sample. The chain employs TRBV18 and TRBJ1-2, with D perhaps matching TRBD1 (5 bases). Germline V lookup: CDR1 KGHSH, CDR2 LQKENI. V shed 3 bases and J shed 3 bases, with 17 bases lying between them. CDR3 size: 16 residues. CDR3 residues: CASSPDSLRGYYGYTF. For the CDR3, the DNA is TGTGCCAGCTCACCCGACAGCCTCAGAGGGTACTATGGCTACACCTTC.

There are many counts of this clone. In DNA, the CDR3 is TGTGCCAGCAGCCAACTCGGGACAGCAACTAATGAAAAACTGTTTTTT. It is translated as CASSQLGTATNEKLFF. The chain employs TRBV28 and TRBJ1-4; 7 bases fit TRBD1. The CDR3 has 16 amino acids. After removal of 6 bases from V and 0 bases from J, the junction contained 7 bases not matched to a gene. Germline lookup yields CDR1 MDHEN and CDR2 SYDVKM.